What follows is one T cell receptor (beta chain) and its context. Method: immunoSEQ multiplex PCR; TCRdb's copy keeps in-frame clones and lacks some. The sample shows about 25,000 clones, around 87% of them seen only once. Trimming cost V 0 bases and J 7 bases, with 8 bases left between them. This CDR3 spans 13 amino acids. Germline V CDR1 and CDR2: SGHRS, YFSETQ. The data derive from a study of blood T cell repertoires in COVID-19. Overall study context: Collection of acute and convalescent COVID-19 samples took place in the United States, Italy and Spain.

V gene TRBV5-1 combines with J gene TRBJ1-5; perhaps TRBD1 as D (5 bases). The source material was peripheral blood. This TCR was recovered from a man aged 45-65 years with active COVID-19. The CDR3 loop reads CASSLGQSQPQHF. DNA for the CDR3: TGCGCCAGCAGCTTGGGACAGTCCCAGCCCCAGCATTTT.